This TCR beta chain was retrieved from a study of radiation and T cells in renal cell carcinoma. Time point defined: baseline pretreatment blood. Treatment of the sample: 15 Gy SBRT to primary tumor, nephrectomy 4 weeks later. The germline V gene has CDR1 SNHLY and CDR2 FYNNEI. Trimming took 8 bases from V and 6 from J; bases not matched to a gene: 9. CDR3 length equals 15 residues. Profiling relied on immunoSEQ multiplex PCR, and the TCRdb table lists in-frame clones only, not all of them. This table holds about 130,000 clones, about 88% found once. This sequence originates from a woman between 50 and 59 years old with renal cell carcinoma. The rearrangement uses TRBV2 and TRBJ1-6; 8 nucleotides align to TRBD1. Sample: blood, taken from a patient whose treatment included radiotherapy and nephrectomy. The CDR3: CASAIDQGANSPLHF. DNA for the CDR3: TGTGCCAGCGCCATAGACCAGGGGGCTAATTCACCCCTCCACTTT.